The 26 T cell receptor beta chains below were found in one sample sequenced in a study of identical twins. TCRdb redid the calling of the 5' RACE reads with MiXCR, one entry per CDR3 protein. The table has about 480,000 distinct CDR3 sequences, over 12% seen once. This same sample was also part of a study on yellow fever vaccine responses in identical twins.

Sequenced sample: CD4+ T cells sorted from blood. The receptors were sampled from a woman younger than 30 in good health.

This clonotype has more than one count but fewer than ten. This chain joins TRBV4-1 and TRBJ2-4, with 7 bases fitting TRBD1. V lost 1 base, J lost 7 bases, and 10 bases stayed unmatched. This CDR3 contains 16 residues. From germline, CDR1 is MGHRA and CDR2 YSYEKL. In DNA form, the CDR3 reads TGCGCCAGCAGCCAAGGCCCACTCGGCAGGGGGAACATTCAGTACTTC. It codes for CASSQGPLGRGNIQYF.

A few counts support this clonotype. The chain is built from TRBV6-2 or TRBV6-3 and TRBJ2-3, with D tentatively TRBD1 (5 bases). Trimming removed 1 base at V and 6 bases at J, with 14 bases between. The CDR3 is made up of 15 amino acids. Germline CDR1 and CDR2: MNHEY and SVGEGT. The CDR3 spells CASSYYGASKDTQYF. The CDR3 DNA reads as TGTGCCAGCAGTTACTATGGGGCTAGTAAGGATACGCAGTATTTT.

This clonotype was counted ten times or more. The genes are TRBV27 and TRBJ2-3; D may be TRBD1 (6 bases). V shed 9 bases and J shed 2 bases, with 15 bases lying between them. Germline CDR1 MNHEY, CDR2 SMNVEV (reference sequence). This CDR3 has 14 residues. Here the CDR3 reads CARGPRDNTDTQYF. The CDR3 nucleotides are TGTGCCAGGGGACCCCGGGACAACACAGATACGCAGTATTTT.

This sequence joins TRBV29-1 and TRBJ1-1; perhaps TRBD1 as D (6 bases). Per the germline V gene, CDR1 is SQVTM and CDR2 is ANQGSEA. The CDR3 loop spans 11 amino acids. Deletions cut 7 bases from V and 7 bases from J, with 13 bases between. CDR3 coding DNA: TGCAGCGGAGAACAGGGTTTTGAAGCTTTCTTT. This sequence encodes CSGEQGFEAFF.

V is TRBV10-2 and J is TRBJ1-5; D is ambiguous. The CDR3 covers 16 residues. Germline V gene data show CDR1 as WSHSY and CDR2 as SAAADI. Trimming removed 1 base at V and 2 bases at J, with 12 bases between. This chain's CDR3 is CASSEWVGIGNQPQHF. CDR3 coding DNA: TGCGCCAGCAGTGAGTGGGTAGGGATTGGCAATCAGCCCCAGCATTTT.

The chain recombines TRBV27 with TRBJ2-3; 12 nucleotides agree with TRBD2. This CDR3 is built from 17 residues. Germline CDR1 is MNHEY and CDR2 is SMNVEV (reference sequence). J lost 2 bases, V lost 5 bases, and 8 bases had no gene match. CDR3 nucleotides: TGTGCCAGCAGTCCCTCCCGACTAGCGGGGGTCACAGATACGCAGTATTTT. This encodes CASSPSRLAGVTDTQYF.

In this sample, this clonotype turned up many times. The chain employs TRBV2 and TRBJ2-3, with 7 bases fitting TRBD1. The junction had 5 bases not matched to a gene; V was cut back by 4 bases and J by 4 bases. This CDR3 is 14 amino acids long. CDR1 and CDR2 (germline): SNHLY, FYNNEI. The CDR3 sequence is CASSATGSPDTQYF. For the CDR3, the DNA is TGTGCCAGCAGTGCGACAGGGAGCCCAGATACGCAGTATTTT.

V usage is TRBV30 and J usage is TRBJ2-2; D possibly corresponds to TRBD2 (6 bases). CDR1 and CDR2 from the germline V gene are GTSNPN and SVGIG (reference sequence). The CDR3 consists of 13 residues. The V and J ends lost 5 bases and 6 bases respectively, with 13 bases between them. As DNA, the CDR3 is TGTGCCTGGGCCACCTCGGGAGCCGGGGAGCTGTTTTTT. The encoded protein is CAWATSGAGELFF.

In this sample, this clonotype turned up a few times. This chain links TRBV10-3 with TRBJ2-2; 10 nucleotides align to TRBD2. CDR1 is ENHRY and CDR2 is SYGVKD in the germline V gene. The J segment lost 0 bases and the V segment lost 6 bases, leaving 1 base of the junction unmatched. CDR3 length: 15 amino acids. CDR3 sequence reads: CAIRGLATNTGELFF. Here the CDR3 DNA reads TGTGCCATCAGGGGACTAGCGACGAACACCGGGGAGCTGTTTTTT.

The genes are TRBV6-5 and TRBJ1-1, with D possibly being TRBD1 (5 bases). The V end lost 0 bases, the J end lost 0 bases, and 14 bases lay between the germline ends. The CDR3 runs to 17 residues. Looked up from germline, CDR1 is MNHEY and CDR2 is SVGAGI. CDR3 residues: CASSYSMAGLMNTEAFF. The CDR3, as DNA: TGTGCCAGCAGTTACTCGATGGCAGGGCTGATGAACACTGAAGCTTTCTTT.

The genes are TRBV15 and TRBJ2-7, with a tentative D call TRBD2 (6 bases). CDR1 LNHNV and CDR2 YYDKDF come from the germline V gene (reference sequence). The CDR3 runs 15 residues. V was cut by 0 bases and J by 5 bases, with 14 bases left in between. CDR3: CATSRDWAGIHEQYF. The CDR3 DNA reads TGTGCCACCAGCAGAGATTGGGCGGGGATCCACGAGCAGTACTTC.

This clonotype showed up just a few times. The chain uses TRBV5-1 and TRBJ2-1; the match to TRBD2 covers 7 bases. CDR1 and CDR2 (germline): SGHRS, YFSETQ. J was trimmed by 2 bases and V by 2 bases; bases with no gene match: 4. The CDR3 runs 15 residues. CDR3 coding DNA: TGCGCCAGCAGCTTCGACGGGACTACCTACAATGAGCAGTTCTTC. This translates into CASSFDGTTYNEQFF.

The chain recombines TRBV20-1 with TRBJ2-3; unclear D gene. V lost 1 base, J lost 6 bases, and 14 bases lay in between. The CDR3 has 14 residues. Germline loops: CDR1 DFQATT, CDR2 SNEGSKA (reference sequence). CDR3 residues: CSARGSLAKDTQYF. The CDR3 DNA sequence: TGCAGTGCTAGAGGGAGTCTTGCGAAGGATACGCAGTATTTT.

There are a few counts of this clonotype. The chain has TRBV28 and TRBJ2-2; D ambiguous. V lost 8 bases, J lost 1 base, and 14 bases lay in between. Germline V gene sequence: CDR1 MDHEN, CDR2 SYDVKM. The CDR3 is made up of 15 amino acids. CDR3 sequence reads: CASSLGSRNTGELFF. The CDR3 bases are TGTGCCAGCTCTCTCGGGTCCCGGAACACCGGGGAGCTGTTTTTT.

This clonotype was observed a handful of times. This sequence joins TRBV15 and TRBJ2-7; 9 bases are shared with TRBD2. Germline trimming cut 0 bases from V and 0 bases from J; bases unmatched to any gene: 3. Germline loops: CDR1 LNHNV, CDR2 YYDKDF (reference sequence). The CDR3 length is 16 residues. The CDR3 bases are TGTGCCACCAGCAGAGAGACTAGCGGACTCTCCTACGAGCAGTACTTC. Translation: CATSRETSGLSYEQYF.

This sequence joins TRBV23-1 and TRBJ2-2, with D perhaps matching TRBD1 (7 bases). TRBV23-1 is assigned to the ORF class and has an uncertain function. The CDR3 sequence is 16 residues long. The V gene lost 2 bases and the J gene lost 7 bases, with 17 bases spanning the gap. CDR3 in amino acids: CASSQPNRGGDGELFF. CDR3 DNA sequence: TGCGCCAGCAGTCAACCAAACAGGGGAGGTGACGGGGAGCTGTTTTTT.

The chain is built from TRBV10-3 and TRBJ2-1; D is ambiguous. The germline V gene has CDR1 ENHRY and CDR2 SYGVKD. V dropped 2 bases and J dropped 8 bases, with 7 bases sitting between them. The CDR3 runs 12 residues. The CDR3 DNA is TGTGCCATCAGTGAGCGTGGGGATGAGCAGTTCTTC. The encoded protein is CAISERGDEQFF.

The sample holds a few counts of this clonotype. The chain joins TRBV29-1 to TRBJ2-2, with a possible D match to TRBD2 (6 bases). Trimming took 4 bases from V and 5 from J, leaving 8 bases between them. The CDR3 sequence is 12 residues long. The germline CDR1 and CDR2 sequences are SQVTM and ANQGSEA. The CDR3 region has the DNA TGCAGCGTTGTACGGGGGACCGGGGAGCTGTTTTTT. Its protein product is CSVVRGTGELFF.

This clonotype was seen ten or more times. CDR3 sequence (DNA): TGTGCCAGCACCGTAAGACAGACAAGCACAGATACGCAGTATTTT. It is translated as CASTVRQTSTDTQYF. This chain joins TRBV12-3 or TRBV12-4 and TRBJ2-3, with a possible D match to TRBD1 (5 bases). The length of the CDR3 is 15 residues. V gave up 7 bases and J gave up 0 bases, with 14 bases separating them.

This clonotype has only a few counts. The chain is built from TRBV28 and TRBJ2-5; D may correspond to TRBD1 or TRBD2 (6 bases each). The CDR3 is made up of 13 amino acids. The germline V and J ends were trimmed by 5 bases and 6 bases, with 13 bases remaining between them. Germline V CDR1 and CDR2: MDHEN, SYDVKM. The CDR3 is CASSPGAVQTQYF. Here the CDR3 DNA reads TGTGCCAGCAGTCCGGGGGCGGTGCAGACCCAGTACTTC.

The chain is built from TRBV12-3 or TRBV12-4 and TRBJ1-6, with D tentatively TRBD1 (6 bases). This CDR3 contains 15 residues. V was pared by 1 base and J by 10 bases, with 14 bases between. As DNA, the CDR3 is TGTGCCAGCAGTTTAGTTACAGGGCTTTACTCACCCCTCCACTTT. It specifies CASSLVTGLYSPLHF.

CDR3 region: CASSFTLQGSHEQYF. The CDR3 DNA reads TGCGCCAGCAGCTTTACCCTCCAGGGGTCTCACGAGCAGTACTTC. This chain uses TRBV5-1 with TRBJ2-7, with a tentative D call TRBD1 (6 bases). Germline V lookup: CDR1 SGHRS, CDR2 YFSETQ. This CDR3 is 15 amino acids long. The germline V and J ends were trimmed by 2 bases and 5 bases, with 17 bases remaining between them.

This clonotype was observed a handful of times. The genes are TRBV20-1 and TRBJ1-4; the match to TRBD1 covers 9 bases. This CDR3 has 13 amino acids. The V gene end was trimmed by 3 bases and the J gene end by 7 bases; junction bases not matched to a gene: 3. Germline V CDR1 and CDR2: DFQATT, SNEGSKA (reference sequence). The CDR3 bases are TGCAGTGCTAGTCAGGACAGGGGTGAAAAACTGTTTTTT. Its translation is CSASQDRGEKLFF.

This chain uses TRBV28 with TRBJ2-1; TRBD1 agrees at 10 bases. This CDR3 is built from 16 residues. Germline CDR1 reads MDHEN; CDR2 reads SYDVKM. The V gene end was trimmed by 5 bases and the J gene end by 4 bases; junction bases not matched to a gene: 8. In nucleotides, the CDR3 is TGTGCCAGCAGTCCATCCCCGGGACAGGGGTACAATGAGCAGTTCTTC. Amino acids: CASSPSPGQGYNEQFF. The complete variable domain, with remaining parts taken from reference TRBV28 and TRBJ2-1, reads DVKVTQSSRYLVKRTGEKVFLECVQDMDHENMFWYRQDPGLGLRLIYFSYDVKMKEKGDIPEGYSVSREKKERFSLILESASTNQTSMYLCASSPSPGQGYNEQFFGPGTRLTVL.

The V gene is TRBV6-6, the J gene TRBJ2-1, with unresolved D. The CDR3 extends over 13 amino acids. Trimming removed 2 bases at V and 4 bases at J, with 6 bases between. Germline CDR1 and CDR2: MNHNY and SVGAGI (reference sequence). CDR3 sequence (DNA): TGTGCCAGCAGTTACCTAGGGTACAATGAGCAGTTCTTC. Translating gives CASSYLGYNEQFF.

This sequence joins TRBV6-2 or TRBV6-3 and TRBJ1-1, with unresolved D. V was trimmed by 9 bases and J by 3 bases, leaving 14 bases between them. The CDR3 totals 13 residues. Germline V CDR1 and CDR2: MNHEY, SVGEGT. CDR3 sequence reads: CASKRAVDTEAFF. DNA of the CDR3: TGTGCCAGTAAAAGGGCGGTGGACACTGAAGCTTTCTTT.